This T cell receptor beta chain was identified during a study of early T cells in non-severe SARS-CoV-2 infection. Overall study context: Sequencing was performed on bulk RNA from unsorted whole blood, leaving chains unpaired. Whole-study findings and limits: Anti-spike CD8 responses were favored by VDJdb matching, which missed private and CD4 specificities.

Unique molecular identifiers were added to individual cDNA molecules. TCRdb used MiXCR to reprocess the 5' RACE reads, holding one entry per CDR3 protein. The sample yields 70,000 or so distinct CDR3 sequences, roughly 13% seen once. This clonotype was recorded at least ten times. The antigen is undetermined. The CDR3 is 16 amino acids. The V gene's germline CDR1 is SGHTA and CDR2 FQGTGA. With 5 bases clipped from V and 2 bases from J, the junction kept 7 bases outside the gene matches. The sequence derives from an adult who was a healthcare worker with PCR-confirmed SARS-CoV-2 infection or an uninfected control (not recorded which). Sequencing was carried out using whole blood. The rearrangement links TRBV7-3 to TRBJ2-2, with 8 bases identical to TRBD2. CDR3 amino acids: CASSPRGGLNTGELFF. As DNA, the CDR3 is TGTGCCAGCAGCCCACGGGGGGGCCTTAACACCGGGGAGCTGTTTTTT.